The sequence of this TCR beta chain was determined in a study of T-cell reconstitution after alpha-beta-depleted transplantation in children. Regarding the study as a whole: Newly made T cells mostly supplied T-cell counts and diversity one year after transplant. By about two months after transplant, alpha-beta T cells reportedly arose from several hundred graft clones that had expanded.

Trimming took 6 bases from V and 7 from J, leaving 13 bases between them. In germline, CDR1 is ENHRY, CDR2 SYGVKD. There are 12 residues in the CDR3. About this clonotype itself: The antigen is undetermined.

It was with unique molecular identifiers that the TCRbeta library was prepared. A single record per CDR3 protein comes from TCRdb applying MiXCR to the PCR reads. The sample carries 600,000 to 700,000 distinct CDR3 sequences, around 13% recorded once. The receptor comes from a girl aged 2-10 years with congenital amegakaryocytic thrombocytopenia, due to receive a stem cell transplant. The sample here was PBMCs, taken before TCRalphabeta/CD19-depleted stem cell transplant. The chain joins TRBV10-3 to TRBJ2-7; D is undetermined. CDR3 region: CAIRASTWEQYF. DNA of the CDR3: TGTGCCATCAGGGCTTCAACTTGGGAGCAGTACTTC.